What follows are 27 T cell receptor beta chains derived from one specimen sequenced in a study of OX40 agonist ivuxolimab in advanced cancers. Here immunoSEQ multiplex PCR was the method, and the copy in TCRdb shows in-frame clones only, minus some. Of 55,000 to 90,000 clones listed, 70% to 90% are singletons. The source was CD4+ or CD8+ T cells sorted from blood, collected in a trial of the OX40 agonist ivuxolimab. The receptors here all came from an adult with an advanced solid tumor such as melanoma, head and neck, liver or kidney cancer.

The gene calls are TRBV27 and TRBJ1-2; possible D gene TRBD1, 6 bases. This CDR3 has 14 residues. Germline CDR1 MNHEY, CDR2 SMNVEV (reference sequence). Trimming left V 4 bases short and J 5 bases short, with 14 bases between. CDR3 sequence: CASSYREVGYGYTF. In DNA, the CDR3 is TGTGCCAGCAGTTACAGGGAGGTAGGGTATGGCTACACCTTC.

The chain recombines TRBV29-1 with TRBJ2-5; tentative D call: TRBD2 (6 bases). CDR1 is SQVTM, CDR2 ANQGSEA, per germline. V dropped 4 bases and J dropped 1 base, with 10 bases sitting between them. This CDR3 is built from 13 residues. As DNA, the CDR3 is TGCAGCGTTGGACTAGTTGTCCAAGAGACCCAGTACTTC. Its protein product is CSVGLVVQETQYF.

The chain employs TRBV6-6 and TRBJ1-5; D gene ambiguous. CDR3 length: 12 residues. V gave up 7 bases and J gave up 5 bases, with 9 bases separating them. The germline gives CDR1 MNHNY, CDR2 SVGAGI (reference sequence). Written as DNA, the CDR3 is TGTGCCAGCATGGGGAATGATCAGCCCCAGCATTTT. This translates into CASMGNDQPQHF.

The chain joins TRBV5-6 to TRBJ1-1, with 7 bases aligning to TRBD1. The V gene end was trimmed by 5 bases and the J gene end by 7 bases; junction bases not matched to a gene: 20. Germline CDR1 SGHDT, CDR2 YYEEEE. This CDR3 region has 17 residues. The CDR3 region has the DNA TGTGCCAGCAGGGGGACAGCGAGACTGATGAACACTGATGAAGCTTTCTTT. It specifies CASRGTARLMNTDEAFF.

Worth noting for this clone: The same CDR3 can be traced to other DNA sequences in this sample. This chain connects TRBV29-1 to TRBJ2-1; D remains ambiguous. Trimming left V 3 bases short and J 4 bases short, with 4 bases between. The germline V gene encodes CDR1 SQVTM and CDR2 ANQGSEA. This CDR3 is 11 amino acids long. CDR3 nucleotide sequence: TGCAGCGTTGAGGGGTACAATGAGCAGTTCTTC. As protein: CSVEGYNEQFF.

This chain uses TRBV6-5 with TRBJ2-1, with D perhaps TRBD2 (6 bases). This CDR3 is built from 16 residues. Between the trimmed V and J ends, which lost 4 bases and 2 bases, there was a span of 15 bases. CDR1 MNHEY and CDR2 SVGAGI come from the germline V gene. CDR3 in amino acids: CASSSPTRGAYNEQFF. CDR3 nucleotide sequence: TGTGCCAGCAGTTCACCGACTAGAGGGGCCTACAATGAGCAGTTCTTC.

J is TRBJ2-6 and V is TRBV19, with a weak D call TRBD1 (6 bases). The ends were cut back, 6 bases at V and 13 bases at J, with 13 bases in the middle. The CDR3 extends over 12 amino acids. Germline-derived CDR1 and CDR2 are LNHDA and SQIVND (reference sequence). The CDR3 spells CASRTGQGVLTF. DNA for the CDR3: TGTGCCAGTAGAACAGGGCAAGGAGTCCTGACTTTC.

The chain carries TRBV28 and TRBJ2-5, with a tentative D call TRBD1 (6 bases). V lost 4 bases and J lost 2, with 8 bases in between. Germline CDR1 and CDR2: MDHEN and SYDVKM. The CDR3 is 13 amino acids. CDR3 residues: CASSSGAQETQYF. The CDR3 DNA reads TGTGCCAGCAGTTCAGGGGCGCAAGAGACCCAGTACTTC. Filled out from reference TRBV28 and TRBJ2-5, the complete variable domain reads DVKVTQSSRYLVKRTGEKVFLECVQDMDHENMFWYRQDPGLGLRLIYFSYDVKMKEKGDIPEGYSVSREKKERFSLILESASTNQTSMYLCASSSGAQETQYFGPGTRLLVL.

CDR3 sequence: CATQTSGLSYEQYF. In DNA, the CDR3 is TGTGCCACCCAAACTAGCGGGCTCTCCTACGAGCAGTACTTC. The chain employs TRBV28 and TRBJ2-7, with 9 bases matching TRBD2. The ends lost 10 bases at V and 0 bases at J; junction bases unmatched: 7. CDR1 is MDHEN and CDR2 is SYDVKM in the germline V gene. The CDR3 runs to 14 residues.

In nucleotides, the CDR3 is TGCAGTGCTAGAAGGCAGACCGAAGCTTTCTTT. This translates into CSARRQTEAFF. This chain links TRBV20-1 with TRBJ1-1; D is unclear. Germline CDR1 reads DFQATT; CDR2 reads SNEGSKA (reference sequence). The CDR3 is made up of 11 amino acids. Deletions cut 2 bases from V and 8 bases from J, with 9 bases between.

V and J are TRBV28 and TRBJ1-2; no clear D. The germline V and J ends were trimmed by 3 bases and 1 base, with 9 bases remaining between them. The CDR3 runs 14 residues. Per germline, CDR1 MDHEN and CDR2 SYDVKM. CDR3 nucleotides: TGTGCCAGCAGTTTTTTAGGGCGTAACTATGGCTACACCTTC. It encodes CASSFLGRNYGYTF.

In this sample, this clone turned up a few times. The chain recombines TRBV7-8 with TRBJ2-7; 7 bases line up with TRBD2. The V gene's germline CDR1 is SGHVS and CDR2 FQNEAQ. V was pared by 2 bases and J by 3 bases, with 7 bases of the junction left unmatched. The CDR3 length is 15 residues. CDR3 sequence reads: CASSLRREIRYEQYF. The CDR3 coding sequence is TGTGCCAGCAGCTTAAGGCGGGAGATCCGCTACGAGCAGTACTTC.

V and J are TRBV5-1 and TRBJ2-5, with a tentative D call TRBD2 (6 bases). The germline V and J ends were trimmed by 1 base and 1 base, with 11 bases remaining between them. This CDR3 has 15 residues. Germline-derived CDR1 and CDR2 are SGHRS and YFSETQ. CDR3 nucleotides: TGCGCCAGCAGCTTGCAGGGTAGCGGCCAAGAGACCCAGTACTTC. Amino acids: CASSLQGSGQETQYF.

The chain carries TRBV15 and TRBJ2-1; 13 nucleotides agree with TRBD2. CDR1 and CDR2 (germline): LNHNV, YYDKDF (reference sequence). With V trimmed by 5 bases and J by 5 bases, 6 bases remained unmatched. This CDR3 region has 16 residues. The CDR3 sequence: CATSGTSGRADNEQFF. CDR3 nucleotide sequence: TGTGCCACCAGCGGAACTAGCGGGAGGGCCGACAATGAGCAGTTCTTC.

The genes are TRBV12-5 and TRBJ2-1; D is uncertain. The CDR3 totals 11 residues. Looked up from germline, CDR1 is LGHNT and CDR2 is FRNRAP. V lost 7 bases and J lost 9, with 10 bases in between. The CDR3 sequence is CASVGAGEQFF. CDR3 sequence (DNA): TGTGCTAGTGTGGGTGCCGGTGAGCAGTTCTTC.

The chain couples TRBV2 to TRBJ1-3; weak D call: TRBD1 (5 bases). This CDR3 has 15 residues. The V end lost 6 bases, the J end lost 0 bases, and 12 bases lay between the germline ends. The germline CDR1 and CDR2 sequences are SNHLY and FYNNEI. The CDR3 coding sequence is TGTGCCAGCAGCCCTTCAGGGACCTCTGGAAACACCATATATTTT. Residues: CASSPSGTSGNTIYF.

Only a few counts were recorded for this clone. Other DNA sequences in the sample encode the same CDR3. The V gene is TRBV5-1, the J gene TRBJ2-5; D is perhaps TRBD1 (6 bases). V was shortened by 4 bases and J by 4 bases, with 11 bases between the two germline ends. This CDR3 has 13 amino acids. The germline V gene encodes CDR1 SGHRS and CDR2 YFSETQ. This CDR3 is CASSRQGRETQYF. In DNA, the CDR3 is TGCGCCAGCAGCCGGCAGGGGAGAGAGACCCAGTACTTC.

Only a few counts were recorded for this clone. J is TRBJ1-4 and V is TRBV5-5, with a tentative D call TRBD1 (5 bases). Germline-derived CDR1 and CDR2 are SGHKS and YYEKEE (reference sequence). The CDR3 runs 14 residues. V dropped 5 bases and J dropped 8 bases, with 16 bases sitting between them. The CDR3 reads CASSYRPGWEKLFF. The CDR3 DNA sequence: TGTGCCAGCAGTTACAGGCCAGGGTGGGAAAAACTGTTTTTT.

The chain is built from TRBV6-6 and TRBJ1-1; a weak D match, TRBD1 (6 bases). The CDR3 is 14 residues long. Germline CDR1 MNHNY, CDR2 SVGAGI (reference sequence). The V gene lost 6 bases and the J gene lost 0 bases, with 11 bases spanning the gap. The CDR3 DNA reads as TGTGCCAGCAGCCCGGGACAAATGAACACTGAAGCTTTCTTT. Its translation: CASSPGQMNTEAFF.

The CDR3 region is CASSLLGRTYEQYF. CDR3 nucleotides: TGTGCCAGCAGTTTACTGGGACGGACCTACGAGCAGTACTTC. The chain recombines TRBV28 with TRBJ2-7, with D perhaps matching TRBD1 or TRBD2 (5 bases each). Trimming shortened V by 2 bases and J by 2 bases, and 10 bases separated the two germline ends. The germline gives CDR1 MDHEN, CDR2 SYDVKM. The CDR3 contains 14 residues.

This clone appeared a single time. CDR3 nucleotide sequence: TGCGCCAGCAGACCCGGGACGGACAGCTCTGGGGCCAACGTCCTGACTTTC. It codes for CASRPGTDSSGANVLTF. The V call is TRBV5-1, the J call TRBJ2-6; D is perhaps TRBD1 (6 bases). V was clipped by 5 bases and J by 0 bases, with 15 bases between them. This CDR3 region has 17 residues. Germline V gives CDR1 SGHRS, CDR2 YFSETQ.

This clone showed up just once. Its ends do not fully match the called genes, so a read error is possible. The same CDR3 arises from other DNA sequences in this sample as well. The CDR3 region is CASRDRGGQPQHF. In DNA form, the CDR3 reads TGCGCCAGCAGGGACAGGGGAGGACAGCCCCAGCATTTT. The chain employs TRBV2 and TRBJ1-5, with 10 bases fitting TRBD1. CDR3 length: 13 residues. Germline CDR1 reads SNHLY; CDR2 reads FYNNEI.

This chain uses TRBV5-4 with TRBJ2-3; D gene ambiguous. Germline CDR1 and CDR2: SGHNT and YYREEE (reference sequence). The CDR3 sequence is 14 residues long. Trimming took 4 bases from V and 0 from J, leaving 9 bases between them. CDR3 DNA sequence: TGTGCCAGCAGCCCAGACGCTAGCACAGATACGCAGTATTTT. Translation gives CASSPDASTDTQYF.

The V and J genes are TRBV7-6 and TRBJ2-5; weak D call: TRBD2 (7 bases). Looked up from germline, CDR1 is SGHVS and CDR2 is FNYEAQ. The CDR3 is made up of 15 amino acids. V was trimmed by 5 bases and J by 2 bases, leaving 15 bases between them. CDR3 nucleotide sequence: TGTGCCAGCAGCCCAGACCGGGGGGCACAAGAGACCCAGTACTTC. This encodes CASSPDRGAQETQYF.

CDR3 sequence: CASSLYLTGRYTEAFF. The CDR3 nucleotides are TGTGCCAGCAGTTTATATTTAACAGGTCGGTACACTGAAGCTTTCTTT. This sequence joins TRBV28 and TRBJ1-1; TRBD1 might be the D (5 bases). In germline, CDR1 is MDHEN, CDR2 SYDVKM. Trimming removed 1 base from V and 3 bases from J, with 15 bases in between. CDR3 length: 16 residues.

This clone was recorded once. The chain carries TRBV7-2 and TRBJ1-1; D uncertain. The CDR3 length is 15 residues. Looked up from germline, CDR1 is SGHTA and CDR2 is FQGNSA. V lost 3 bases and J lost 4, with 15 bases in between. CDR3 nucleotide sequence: TGTGCCAGCAGCTTGGCCCGGGTTCTTGGCACTGAAGCTTTCTTT. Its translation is CASSLARVLGTEAFF.

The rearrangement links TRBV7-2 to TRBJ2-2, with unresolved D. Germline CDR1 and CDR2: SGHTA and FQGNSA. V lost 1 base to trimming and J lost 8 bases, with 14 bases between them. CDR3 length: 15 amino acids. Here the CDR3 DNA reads TGTGCCAGCAGCTTAGTGGGGATCCTCCCGGGGGAGCTGTTTTTT. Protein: CASSLVGILPGELFF.